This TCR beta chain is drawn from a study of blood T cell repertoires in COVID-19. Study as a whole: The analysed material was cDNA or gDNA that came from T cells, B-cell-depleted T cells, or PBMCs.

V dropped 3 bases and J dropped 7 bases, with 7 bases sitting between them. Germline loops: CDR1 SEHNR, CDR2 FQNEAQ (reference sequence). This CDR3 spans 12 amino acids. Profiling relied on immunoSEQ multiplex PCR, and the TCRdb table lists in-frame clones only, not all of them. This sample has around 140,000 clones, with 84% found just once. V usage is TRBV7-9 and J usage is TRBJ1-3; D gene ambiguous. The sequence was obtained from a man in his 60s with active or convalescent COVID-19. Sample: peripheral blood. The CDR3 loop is CASSFPPNTIYF. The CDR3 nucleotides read TGTGCCAGCAGCTTTCCCCCTAACACCATATATTTT.